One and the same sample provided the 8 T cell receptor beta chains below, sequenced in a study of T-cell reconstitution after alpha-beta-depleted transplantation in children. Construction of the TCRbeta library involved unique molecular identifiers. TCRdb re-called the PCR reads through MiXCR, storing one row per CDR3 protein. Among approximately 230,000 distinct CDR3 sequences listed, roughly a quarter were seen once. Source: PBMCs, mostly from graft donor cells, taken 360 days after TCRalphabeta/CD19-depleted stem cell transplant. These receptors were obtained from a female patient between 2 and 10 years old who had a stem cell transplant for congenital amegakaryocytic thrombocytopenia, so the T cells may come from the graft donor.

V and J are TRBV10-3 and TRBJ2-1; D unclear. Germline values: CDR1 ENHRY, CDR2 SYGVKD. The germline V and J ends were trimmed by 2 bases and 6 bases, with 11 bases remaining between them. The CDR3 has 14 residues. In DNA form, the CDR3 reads TGTGCCATCAGTGAGCGAATAATAGTCAATGAGCAGTTCTTC. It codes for CAISERIIVNEQFF.

CDR3 region: CASSSDRGSNQPQHF. The DNA of the CDR3 is TGTGCCAGCAGCAGCGACAGGGGTAGCAATCAGCCCCAGCATTTT. J is TRBJ1-5 and V is TRBV28, with 8 bases lining up with TRBD1. With 6 bases clipped from V and 0 bases from J, the junction kept 4 bases outside the gene matches. Germline V gene sequence: CDR1 MDHEN, CDR2 SYDVKM. This CDR3 is built from 15 residues.

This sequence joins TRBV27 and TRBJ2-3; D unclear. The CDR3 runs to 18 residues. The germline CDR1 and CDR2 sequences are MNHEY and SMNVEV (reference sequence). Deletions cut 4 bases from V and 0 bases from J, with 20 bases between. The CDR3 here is CASSYGRRLQFSTDTQYF. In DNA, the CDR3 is TGTGCCAGCAGTTACGGCAGGCGACTCCAGTTTAGCACAGATACGCAGTATTTT.

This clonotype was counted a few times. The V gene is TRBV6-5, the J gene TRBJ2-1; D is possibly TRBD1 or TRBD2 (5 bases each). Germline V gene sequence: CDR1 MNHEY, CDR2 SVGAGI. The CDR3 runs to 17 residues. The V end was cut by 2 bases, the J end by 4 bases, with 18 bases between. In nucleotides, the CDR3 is TGTGCCAGCAGTTACCCGGGACCCCTTTCTTCGTACAATGAGCAGTTCTTC. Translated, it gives CASSYPGPLSSYNEQFF.

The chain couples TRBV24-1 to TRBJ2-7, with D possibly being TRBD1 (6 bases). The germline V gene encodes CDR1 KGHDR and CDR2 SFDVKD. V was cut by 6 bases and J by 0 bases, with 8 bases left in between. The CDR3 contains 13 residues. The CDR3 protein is CATSHRDSYEQYF. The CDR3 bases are TGTGCCACCAGTCACAGGGACTCCTACGAGCAGTACTTC.

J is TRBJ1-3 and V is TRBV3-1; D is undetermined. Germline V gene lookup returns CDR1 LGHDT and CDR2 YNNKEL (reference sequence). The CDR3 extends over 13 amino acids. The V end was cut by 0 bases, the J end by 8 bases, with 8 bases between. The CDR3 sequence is CASSQDPRDTIYF. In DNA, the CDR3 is TGTGCCAGCAGCCAAGACCCCCGCGACACCATATATTTT.

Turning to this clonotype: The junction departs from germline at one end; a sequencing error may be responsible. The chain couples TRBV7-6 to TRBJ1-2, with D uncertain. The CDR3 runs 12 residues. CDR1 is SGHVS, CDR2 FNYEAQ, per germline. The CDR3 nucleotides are TGTGCCAGCAGCTTAGGTGGAAGGGATAAGACGTTC. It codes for CASSLGGRDKTF.

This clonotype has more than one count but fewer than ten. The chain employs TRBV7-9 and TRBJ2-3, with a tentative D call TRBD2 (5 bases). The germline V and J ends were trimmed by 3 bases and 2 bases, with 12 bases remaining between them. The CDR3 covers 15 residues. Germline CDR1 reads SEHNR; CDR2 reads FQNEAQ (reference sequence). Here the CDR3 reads CASSFLEGPTDTQYF. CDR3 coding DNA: TGTGCCAGCAGCTTCCTCGAGGGCCCCACAGATACGCAGTATTTT.